Listed here are 27 T cell receptor beta chains from one sample, sequenced in a study of CD4 T cells in relation to SARS-CoV-2 and coronaviruses. Before the COVID-19 pandemic, during about 2011-2019, CD4+ T cells were taken from unexposed donors. Profiling relied on immunoSEQ multiplex PCR, and the TCRdb table lists in-frame clones only, not all of them. The data contain some 65,000 clones, 85% to 90% of them singletons. Sequences were obtained from memory CD4+ T cells from PBMCs. The receptors originated from a human donor in good health.

This clone was picked up a small number of times. V and J are TRBV14 and TRBJ2-5, with 7 bases aligning to TRBD2. Trimming at V came to 4 bases and at J to 2 bases, leaving 4 bases not matched to a gene. Germline CDR1 is SGHDN and CDR2 is FVKESK. The CDR3 sequence is 14 residues long. As DNA, the CDR3 is TGTGCCAGCAGCCTGCGGGGACTACAAGAGACCCAGTACTTC. It codes for CASSLRGLQETQYF.

The chain carries TRBV24-1 and TRBJ1-1, with D tentatively TRBD1 (6 bases). Per the germline V gene, CDR1 is KGHDR and CDR2 is SFDVKD. V lost 1 base and J lost 9, with 11 bases in between. This CDR3 contains 13 residues. The CDR3 is CATSDLGGQQAFF. As DNA, the CDR3 is TGTGCCACCAGTGATTTAGGGGGGCAGCAAGCTTTCTTT.

The gene calls are TRBV3-1 (or the pseudogene TRBV3-2) and TRBJ1-2; 9 nucleotides agree with TRBD1. CDR1 LGHDT and CDR2 YNNKEL come from the germline V gene (reference sequence). The V and J ends lost 2 bases and 4 bases, in that order; junction bases with no gene match: 11. The CDR3 contains 17 residues. The CDR3: CASSQFPKQGARYGYTF. In DNA form, the CDR3 reads TGTGCCAGCAGCCAATTTCCCAAACAGGGGGCGCGCTATGGCTACACCTTC.

V and J are TRBV10-3 and TRBJ2-2; 9 bases align to TRBD1. The length of the CDR3 is 15 residues. The J segment lost 1 base and the V segment lost 6 bases, leaving 3 bases of the junction unmatched. CDR1 and CDR2 (germline): ENHRY, SYGVKD. For the CDR3, the DNA is TGTGCCATCAGGGGGACAGGGAGGAACACCGGGGAGCTGTTTTTT. This gives the protein CAIRGTGRNTGELFF.

The chain links TRBV27 to TRBJ2-1, with TRBD2 matching 13 bases. V was pared by 7 bases and J by 2 bases, with 5 bases of the junction left unmatched. The CDR3 contains 16 residues. In germline, CDR1 is MNHEY, CDR2 SMNVEV (reference sequence). The CDR3 sequence is CASIRTSGSPYNEQFF. The DNA of the CDR3 is TGTGCCAGCATAAGGACTAGCGGGAGTCCCTACAATGAGCAGTTCTTC.

The CDR3 spells CASRPGLAGAGELFF. CDR3 sequence (DNA): TGTGCCAGCAGGCCGGGACTAGCGGGAGCCGGGGAGCTGTTTTTT. The genes are TRBV27 and TRBJ2-2; 14 positions agree with TRBD2. From germline, CDR1 is MNHEY and CDR2 SMNVEV (reference sequence). V gave up 6 bases and J gave up 6 bases; unmatched junction bases: 3. The CDR3 loop spans 15 amino acids.

The rearrangement joins TRBV6-5 to TRBJ1-1; D unclear. The V and J ends lost 6 bases and 4 bases respectively, with 15 bases between them. Germline lookup yields CDR1 MNHEY and CDR2 SVGAGI. This CDR3 region has 14 residues. Here the CDR3 reads CASSAGMGSTEAFF. The CDR3 DNA sequence: TGTGCCAGCAGCGCGGGCATGGGGAGCACTGAAGCTTTCTTT.

V usage is TRBV7-9 and J usage is TRBJ2-7, with TRBD1 as a possible D gene (5 bases). V lost 3 bases and J 3 bases, leaving 15 bases between the germline ends. The CDR3 totals 15 residues. Looked up from germline, CDR1 is SEHNR and CDR2 is FQNEAQ (reference sequence). For the CDR3, the DNA is TGTGCCAGCAGCTTGGCGGTAGGGGCGATCTACGAGCAGTACTTC. Translated: CASSLAVGAIYEQYF.

The chain combines TRBV6-1 with TRBJ1-5; TRBD1 matches 8 bases. The V and J ends lost 4 bases and 0 bases, in that order; junction bases with no gene match: 14. The CDR3 spans 19 residues. Germline V gene lookup returns CDR1 MNHNS and CDR2 SASEGT. CDR3 sequence (DNA): TGTGCCAGCAGTGTCATTCCCGGACAGGGACTCCGTAGCAATCAGCCCCAGCATTTT. Translation: CASSVIPGQGLRSNQPQHF.

The DNA of the CDR3 is TGTGCCAGCAGTCCTTTTTTGCGACTAGCGGGGGGCCAAGAGACCCAGTACTTC. Translation gives CASSPFLRLAGGQETQYF. The genes are TRBV28 and TRBJ2-5; 13 nucleotides align to TRBD2. Per the germline V gene, CDR1 is MDHEN and CDR2 is SYDVKM. After removal of 5 bases from V and 1 base from J, the junction contained 10 bases not matched to a gene. The CDR3 runs 18 residues.

This clone occurred a few times. V gene TRBV12-3 or TRBV12-4 combines with J gene TRBJ1-3; D unresolved. CDR3 length: 12 amino acids. Trimming left V 3 bases short and J 3 bases short, with 3 bases between. The CDR3 DNA follows: TGTGCCAGCAGTTTTGGTGGAAACACCATATATTTT. Residues: CASSFGGNTIYF.

V is TRBV27 and J is TRBJ2-7; 7 bases line up with TRBD2. J gave up 2 bases and V 5 bases, and 6 bases lay outside the gene matches. CDR3 size: 14 residues. Germline V CDR1 and CDR2: MNHEY, SMNVEV (reference sequence). CDR3 in DNA: TGTGCCAGCAGTCCTTCCCGGGGGGCCTACGAGCAGTACTTC. Translating it yields CASSPSRGAYEQYF.

Here the CDR3 reads CASRQTESTEAFF. The CDR3 coding sequence is TGTGCCAGCAGGCAAACAGAGAGCACTGAAGCTTTCTTT. This chain links TRBV6-5 with TRBJ1-1; D unresolved. The CDR3 spans 13 residues. Per germline, CDR1 MNHEY and CDR2 SVGAGI. V gave up 6 bases and J gave up 4 bases, with 12 bases separating them.

This sequence joins TRBV18 and TRBJ2-7; 9 nucleotides line up with TRBD1. Germline-derived CDR1 and CDR2 are KGHSH and LQKENI. The junction had 11 bases not matched to a gene; V was cut back by 3 bases and J by 5 bases. The CDR3 is 16 residues long. As DNA, the CDR3 is TGTGCCAGCTCACCCATTCCGGGACAGGGCCGTAACGAGCAGTACTTC. It encodes CASSPIPGQGRNEQYF.

The V gene is TRBV5-6, the J gene TRBJ2-7; possibly TRBD2 for D (6 bases). CDR3 length: 13 amino acids. Germline CDR1 is SGHDT and CDR2 is YYEEEE. The V end lost 3 bases, the J end lost 4 bases, and 11 bases lay between the germline ends. Written as DNA, the CDR3 is TGTGCCAGCAGCTCCGGGACTTATTACGAGCAGTACTTC. The encoded protein is CASSSGTYYEQYF. Full variable domain (outside the CDR3, taken from reference TRBV5-6 and TRBJ2-7): DAGVTQSPTHLIKTRGQQVTLRCSPKSGHDTVSWYQQALGQGPQFIFQYYEEEERQRGNFPDRFSGHQFPNYSSELNVNALLLGDSALYLCASSSGTYYEQYFGPGTRLTVT.

The chain couples TRBV18 to TRBJ2-7; 8 bases line up with TRBD1. CDR1 is KGHSH and CDR2 is LQKENI in the germline V gene. There are 13 residues in the CDR3. J was trimmed by 3 bases and V by 8 bases; bases with no gene match: 6. The CDR3 loop reads CASLQGVNYEQYF. DNA of the CDR3: TGTGCCAGCCTACAGGGGGTTAACTACGAGCAGTACTTC.

This chain links TRBV4-2 with TRBJ2-2; D uncertain. CDR3 length equals 14 residues. Germline CDR1 reads LGHNA; CDR2 reads YNFKEQ. The V end was cut by 0 bases, the J end by 7 bases, with 9 bases between. This CDR3 reads CASSQDQMGGELFF. The CDR3 DNA reads TGTGCCAGCAGCCAAGATCAAATGGGCGGGGAGCTGTTTTTT.

The CDR3 region is CASSSPGTDDNYGYTF. The CDR3, as DNA: TGTGCCAGCAGTTCCCCGGGGACAGACGATAACTATGGCTACACCTTC. This chain links TRBV28 with TRBJ1-2; 7 nucleotides line up with TRBD1. The CDR3 has 16 residues. The germline gives CDR1 MDHEN, CDR2 SYDVKM. V trimming: 4 bases; J trimming: 1 base; junction bases outside the gene matches: 9.

The chain combines TRBV19 with TRBJ2-2, with TRBD1 as a possible D gene (5 bases). The germline V gene encodes CDR1 LNHDA and CDR2 SQIVND (reference sequence). The CDR3 consists of 17 residues. Trimming shortened V by 5 bases and J by 4 bases, and 20 bases separated the two germline ends. The CDR3, as DNA: TGTGCCAGTAGTGCGGATGGAGAAGGGGTGGCCACCGGGGAGCTGTTTTTT. Its translation is CASSADGEGVATGELFF.

This chain uses TRBV7-3 with TRBJ2-2; tentatively, D is TRBD2 (6 bases). Germline V gene data show CDR1 as SGHTA and CDR2 as FQGTGA. This CDR3 region has 18 residues. V was cut by 2 bases and J by 4 bases, with 20 bases left in between. The CDR3 region is CASSLLPPRQGGTGELFF. CDR3 coding DNA: TGTGCCAGCAGCTTATTACCCCCGCGGCAGGGAGGCACCGGGGAGCTGTTTTTT.

The rearrangement links TRBV10-1 to TRBJ2-1; 10 nucleotides align to TRBD2. CDR3 length: 18 residues. After removal of 2 bases from V and 8 bases from J, the junction contained 15 bases not matched to a gene. Germline loops: CDR1 WNHNN, CDR2 SYGVQD (reference sequence). As DNA, the CDR3 is TGCGCCAGCAGTGAGACCACGGGACTAGCGAGGGGAATCTATGAGCAGTTCTTC. As protein: CASSETTGLARGIYEQFF.

This chain joins TRBV12-5 and TRBJ1-2; tentatively, D is TRBD1 (5 bases). Per the germline V gene, CDR1 is LGHNT and CDR2 is FRNRAP. The CDR3 extends over 14 amino acids. The V gene lost 4 bases and the J gene lost 8 bases, with 17 bases spanning the gap. CDR3 DNA: TGTGCTAGTGGTTCCGCGGGGCAGGGCGGCGGCTACACCTTC. This sequence encodes CASGSAGQGGGYTF.

J is TRBJ2-5 and V is TRBV9; 9 bases align to TRBD1. Unmatched junction bases numbered 10, after V lost 5 bases and J lost 5 bases. The CDR3 sequence is 15 residues long. CDR1 is SGDLS, CDR2 YYNGEE, per germline. This CDR3 reads CASRVGTGSFETQYF. The CDR3 DNA reads TGTGCCAGCAGGGTGGGGACAGGGTCGTTTGAGACCCAGTACTTC. Variable domain in full (rest from reference TRBV9 and TRBJ2-5): DSGVTQTPKHLITATGQRVTLRCSPRSGDLSVYWYQQSLDQGLQFLIQYYNGEERAKGNILERFSAQQFPDLHSELNLSSLELGDSALYFCASRVGTGSFETQYFGPGTRLLVL.

This chain joins TRBV7-2 and TRBJ2-5, with 9 nucleotides matching TRBD2. Germline assignment: CDR1 SGHTA and CDR2 FQGNSA. The CDR3 extends over 14 amino acids. The V and J ends lost 5 bases and 5 bases, in that order; junction bases with no gene match: 6. In DNA form, the CDR3 reads TGTGCCAGCAGCCCCCAGGCGGGGGGGGAGACCCAGTACTTC. It yields the protein CASSPQAGGETQYF.

Concerning this clone itself: Other nucleotide sequences in the sample specify the same CDR3. V usage is TRBV5-1 and J usage is TRBJ2-6, with D tentatively TRBD2 (5 bases). Trimming took off 2 bases at V and 0 bases at J, with 6 bases between the two ends. Germline V gene data show CDR1 as SGHRS and CDR2 as YFSETQ. The CDR3 extends over 15 amino acids. The CDR3 coding sequence is TGCGCCAGCAGCTTAGGAGGCTCTGGGGCCAACGTCCTGACTTTC. Protein: CASSLGGSGANVLTF.

This clone has only one observation. This rearrangement joins TRBV5-1 to TRBJ2-2, with D unresolved. V gave up 3 bases and J gave up 3 bases, with 15 bases separating them. CDR3 length equals 16 residues. Looked up from germline, CDR1 is SGHRS and CDR2 is YFSETQ. The CDR3 DNA reads TGCGCCAGCAGCTCCACGACATTTCAGGACACCGGGGAGCTGTTTTTT. This codes for CASSSTTFQDTGELFF.

The J gene is TRBJ2-7, the V gene TRBV29-1; the D is unclear. The germline gives CDR1 SQVTM, CDR2 ANQGSEA. CDR3 length equals 11 residues. Trimming stripped 5 bases from V and 2 bases from J, with 7 bases between. The CDR3 region is CSVYTAYEQYF. The DNA for the CDR3 is TGCAGCGTTTACACAGCCTACGAGCAGTACTTC.